The TCR beta chain described here comes from a study of blood T cell repertoires in COVID-19. Study as a whole: The study drew acute and convalescent COVID-19 samples from the United States, Italy and Spain. The cDNA or gDNA used as material had been derived from T cells, B-cell-depleted T cells, or PBMCs.

Seattle enrolled patients during active infection and tracked them longitudinally. In the study's own analysis: From reference gene primer amplification, estimates of nucleated cell counts were derived. Using immunoSEQ multiplex PCR, the repertoire was profiled, and TCRdb retains in-frame clones only, with some absent. V and J calls and clone size are copied from that table; D and trimming were computed from the DNA. The table lists under 80,000 clones, approximately 73% of them singletons. This clone was observed a handful of times. This CDR3 spans 16 amino acids. Between the trimmed V and J ends, which lost 4 bases and 4 bases, there was a span of 18 bases. Germline V lookup: CDR1 SGHDT, CDR2 YYEEEE.

The rearrangement links TRBV5-6 to TRBJ1-5; possibly TRBD1 for D (6 bases). This clonotype originated in a man aged 55 to 69 with COVID-19, enrolled during active disease. The sequencing sample was made of peripheral blood. Here the CDR3 DNA reads TGTGCCAGCAGCCAGGGGACCCCCCTACTTAATCAGCCCCAGCATTTT. This sequence encodes CASSQGTPLLNQPQHF.